These 26 T cell receptor beta chains originate from one sample sequenced in a study of control samples from healthy donors and cancer patients. Assay used: immunoSEQ multiplex PCR; TCRdb lists only in-frame clones, some missing. Among about 80,000 clones listed, more than 65% were seen once. Sequenced sample: PBMCs. All receptors derive from a man aged 60 to 69 with head and neck cancer.

V gene TRBV7-9 combines with J gene TRBJ1-6; maybe TRBD1 (6 bases). The CDR3 length is 14 residues. V was pared by 5 bases and J by 10 bases, with 15 bases between. The germline V gene encodes CDR1 SEHNR and CDR2 FQNEAQ (reference sequence). The CDR3 here is CASSAAGAESPLHF. In nucleotides, the CDR3 is TGTGCCAGCAGCGCCGCGGGGGCAGAATCACCCCTCCACTTT.

This clone was observed a few times. The chain links TRBV5-5 to TRBJ1-4; 11 positions agree with TRBD1. The junction had 4 bases not matched to a gene; V was cut back by 4 bases and J by 2 bases. Germline CDR1 SGHKS, CDR2 YYEKEE (reference sequence). The CDR3 loop spans 16 amino acids. In DNA, the CDR3 is TGTGCCAGCAGCCGGGACAGGGGGGCGACTAATGAAAAACTGTTTTTT. This translates into CASSRDRGATNEKLFF.

This sequence joins TRBV6-6 and TRBJ1-2, with TRBD1 matching 8 bases. CDR1 is MNHNY and CDR2 is SVGAGI in the germline V gene (reference sequence). With 7 bases clipped from V and 1 base from J, the junction kept 5 bases outside the gene matches. The CDR3 runs 14 residues. The CDR3 reads CASTADRVNYGYTF. CDR3 bases: TGTGCCAGCACCGCGGACAGGGTTAACTATGGCTACACCTTC.

About this clone: Other DNA sequences in the same sample also yield this CDR3. J is TRBJ2-7 and V is TRBV5-1; D unclear. CDR1 SGHRS and CDR2 YFSETQ come from the germline V gene. V dropped 0 bases and J dropped 0 bases, with 7 bases sitting between them. The CDR3 is 14 residues long. In nucleotides, the CDR3 is TGCGCCAGCAGCTTGGACGGTGGCTCCTACGAGCAGTACTTC. It codes for CASSLDGGSYEQYF.

V gene TRBV5-1 combines with J gene TRBJ2-1; D gene ambiguous. In germline, CDR1 is SGHRS, CDR2 YFSETQ. V was trimmed by 0 bases and J by 3 bases, leaving 7 bases between them. The CDR3 spans 14 residues. CDR3 loop: CASSLGADYNEQFF. The CDR3 DNA follows: TGCGCCAGCAGCTTGGGGGCTGACTACAATGAGCAGTTCTTC. The whole variable domain, filled in from reference TRBV5-1 and TRBJ2-1, reads KAGVTQTPRYLIKTRGQQVTLSCSPISGHRSVSWYQQTPGQGLQFLFEYFSETQRNKGNFPGRFSGRQFSNSRSEMNVSTLELGDSALYLCASSLGADYNEQFFGPGTRLTVL.

Written as DNA, the CDR3 is TGTGCCAGCAGCTCGGGTCGACAGGGGGCTTGGGCAGATACGCAGTATTTT. This translates into CASSSGRQGAWADTQYF. V usage is TRBV5-8 and J usage is TRBJ2-3; 10 nucleotides match TRBD1. CDR1 and CDR2 from the germline V gene are SGHTS and YDEGEE. This CDR3 region has 17 residues. J lost 4 bases, V lost 3 bases, and 11 bases had no gene match.

This clone was recorded only once. V usage is TRBV27 and J usage is TRBJ2-5; TRBD1 aligns across 8 bases. Germline V gene data show CDR1 as MNHEY and CDR2 as SMNVEV (reference sequence). J was trimmed by 5 bases and V by 5 bases; bases with no gene match: 10. The CDR3 has 15 residues. The CDR3 spells CASSLAGGLGETQYF. The CDR3 DNA is TGTGCCAGCAGTCTAGCAGGGGGCCTGGGGGAGACCCAGTACTTC.

The chain employs TRBV24-1 and TRBJ1-4; TRBD1 might be the D (5 bases). CDR3 size: 18 residues. The V gene's germline CDR1 is KGHDR and CDR2 SFDVKD. Trimming cost V 4 bases and J 2 bases, with 19 bases left between them. CDR3 sequence (DNA): TGTGCCACCAGTGACCCCGCCGGAGGGGACGGGACTAATGAAAAACTGTTTTTT. Residues: CATSDPAGGDGTNEKLFF.

This clone was seen only once. The chain links TRBV7-2 to TRBJ2-2; 7 nucleotides line up with TRBD1. The germline V gene encodes CDR1 SGHTA and CDR2 FQGNSA. The V segment lost 5 bases and the J segment 2 bases; nucleotides outside the gene matches: 5. There are 15 residues in the CDR3. CDR3 sequence: CASSPGQTNTGELFF. The CDR3 bases are TGTGCCAGCAGCCCGGGACAGACAAACACCGGGGAGCTGTTTTTT.

V gene TRBV3-1 (or the pseudogene TRBV3-2) combines with J gene TRBJ2-7; the D is unclear. In germline, CDR1 is LGHDT, CDR2 YNNKEL (reference sequence). Trimming cost V 2 bases and J 3 bases, with 2 bases left between them. The CDR3 contains 11 residues. Here the CDR3 DNA reads TGTGCCAGCAGCCAAAGCTACGAGCAGTACTTC. Translating it yields CASSQSYEQYF.

The table lists this clone with a count of one. The chain recombines TRBV2 with TRBJ1-3; 7 bases fit TRBD1. The CDR3 is 13 residues long. Germline V lookup: CDR1 SNHLY, CDR2 FYNNEI. With V trimmed by 2 bases and J by 7 bases, 2 bases remained unmatched. The CDR3: CASSERQGNTIYF. The CDR3 nucleotides read TGTGCCAGCAGTGAAAGACAGGGCAACACCATATATTTT.

V usage is TRBV4-1 and J usage is TRBJ2-2, with D unclear. Germline-derived CDR1 and CDR2 are MGHRA and YSYEKL. V lost 3 bases and J 5 bases, leaving 4 bases between the germline ends. The CDR3 length is 12 residues. The CDR3 region has the DNA TGCGCCAGCAGCCATCTAACCGGGGAGCTGTTTTTT. Translating it yields CASSHLTGELFF.

This chain uses TRBV19 with TRBJ2-1; the D call may be TRBD1 or TRBD2 (5 bases each). The CDR3 contains 14 residues. Trimming removed 4 bases from V and 6 bases from J, with 13 bases in between. Germline assignment: CDR1 LNHDA and CDR2 SQIVND (reference sequence). Here the CDR3 reads CASSNRDPFNEQFF. CDR3 sequence (DNA): TGTGCCAGTAGTAACCGGGACCCCTTCAATGAGCAGTTCTTC.

The V and J genes are TRBV5-1 and TRBJ2-6; D is ambiguous. CDR1 SGHRS and CDR2 YFSETQ come from the germline V gene. Deletions cut 0 bases from V and 0 bases from J, with 10 bases between. CDR3 length equals 17 residues. DNA of the CDR3: TGCGCCAGCAGCTTGGCCCCAGGAGCCTCTGGGGCCAACGTCCTGACTTTC. Its translation: CASSLAPGASGANVLTF.

The V call is TRBV19, the J call TRBJ1-4, with 8 bases lining up with TRBD1. V lost 3 bases to trimming and J lost 3 bases; unmatched junction nucleotides: 9. The CDR3 sequence is 17 residues long. CDR1 is LNHDA and CDR2 is SQIVND in the germline V gene (reference sequence). CDR3 nucleotides: TGTGCCAGTAGTATCGGACAGGGTGTTCGATCTAATGAAAAACTGTTTTTT. It is translated as CASSIGQGVRSNEKLFF. Looking up the rest from reference TRBV19 and TRBJ1-4 gives the full variable domain: DGGITQSPKYLFRKEGQNVTLSCEQNLNHDAMYWYRQDPGQGLRLIYYSQIVNDFQKGDIAEGYSVSREKKESFPLTVTSAQKNPTAFYLCASSIGQGVRSNEKLFFGSGTQLSVL.

The V gene is TRBV5-1, the J gene TRBJ1-4, with D possibly matching TRBD1 (5 bases). Germline lookup yields CDR1 SGHRS and CDR2 YFSETQ. The CDR3 is made up of 16 amino acids. The ends were cut back, 0 bases at V and 8 bases at J, with 17 bases in the middle. This chain's CDR3 is CASSLEGGAGREKLFF. DNA for the CDR3: TGCGCCAGCAGCTTGGAGGGTGGGGCAGGAAGGGAAAAACTGTTTTTT.

V and J are TRBV2 and TRBJ1-1; 7 bases agree with TRBD1. The germline CDR1 and CDR2 sequences are SNHLY and FYNNEI. This CDR3 region has 14 residues. The J segment lost 4 bases and the V segment lost 4 bases, leaving 6 bases of the junction unmatched. This chain's CDR3 is CASSVQGQTTEAFF. As DNA, the CDR3 is TGTGCCAGCAGTGTACAGGGGCAAACCACTGAAGCTTTCTTT. The whole variable domain, remainder taken from reference TRBV2 and TRBJ1-1, is EPEVTQTPSHQVTQMGQEVILRCVPISNHLYFYWYRQILGQKVEFLVSFYNNEISEKSEIFDDQFSVERPDGSNFTLKIRSTKLEDSAMYFCASSVQGQTTEAFFGQGTRLTVV.

This chain uses TRBV15 with TRBJ2-7; D gene uncertain. There are 12 residues in the CDR3. V gave up 1 base and J gave up 3 bases, with 4 bases separating them. In germline, CDR1 is LNHNV, CDR2 YYDKDF (reference sequence). The DNA of the CDR3 is TGTGCCACCAGCAGAGCGGGCTACGAGCAGTACTTC. It is translated as CATSRAGYEQYF.

DNA for the CDR3: TGTGCCATCACCCAGGCCTGGGGTAGTGATACGCAGTATTTT. Its protein product is CAITQAWGSDTQYF. The rearrangement links TRBV10-3 to TRBJ2-3, with D uncertain. CDR1 and CDR2 from the germline V gene are ENHRY and SYGVKD. The CDR3 consists of 14 residues. V shed 7 bases and J shed 6 bases, with 17 bases lying between them.

The J gene is TRBJ2-7, the V gene TRBV28; D is possibly TRBD1 (5 bases). The germline gives CDR1 MDHEN, CDR2 SYDVKM. V lost 6 bases and J 0 bases, leaving 15 bases between the germline ends. CDR3 size: 15 residues. This chain's CDR3 is CASRPRGHSSYEQYF. The CDR3 DNA reads TGTGCCAGCAGACCAAGGGGCCACAGCTCCTACGAGCAGTACTTC.

The chain uses TRBV5-1 and TRBJ2-7; D may be TRBD1 (5 bases). Between the trimmed V and J ends, which lost 0 bases and 0 bases, there was a span of 13 bases. Germline lookup yields CDR1 SGHRS and CDR2 YFSETQ. CDR3 length: 16 amino acids. Written as DNA, the CDR3 is TGCGCCAGCAGCTTGGGTCAGGGCCCCCTCTCCTACGAGCAGTACTTC. It translates to CASSLGQGPLSYEQYF.

The rearrangement links TRBV5-1 to TRBJ1-3; D perhaps matches TRBD1 (5 bases). Germline V gene lookup returns CDR1 SGHRS and CDR2 YFSETQ. There are 16 residues in the CDR3. Trimming stripped 4 bases from V and 5 bases from J, with 19 bases between. CDR3 sequence reads: CASSAQIGAGRNTIYF. CDR3 DNA sequence: TGCGCCAGCAGCGCGCAGATCGGGGCGGGAAGAAACACCATATATTTT.

The CDR3 nucleotides are TGTGCCAGCAGTTACTCATCTAACCTGAACACTGAAGCTTTCTTT. Protein sequence: CASSYSSNLNTEAFF. The chain combines TRBV6-5 with TRBJ1-1; D gene uncertain. The CDR3 is made up of 15 amino acids. Looked up from germline, CDR1 is MNHEY and CDR2 is SVGAGI. Trimming left V 0 bases short and J 0 bases short, with 8 bases between.

In this sample, this clone turned up once. V is TRBV7-8 and J is TRBJ1-2, with TRBD1 identical over 8 bases. The germline CDR1 and CDR2 sequences are SGHVS and FQNEAQ. This CDR3 is 15 amino acids long. V shed 3 bases and J 1 base; nucleotides not matched to a gene: 4. In DNA form, the CDR3 reads TGTGCCAGCAGCTTTGACAGGGGATTTAACTATGGCTACACCTTC. Protein sequence: CASSFDRGFNYGYTF.

The V gene is TRBV19, the J gene TRBJ2-7; no reliable D call. Deletions cut 5 bases from V and 0 bases from J, with 17 bases between. The CDR3 is 16 residues long. CDR1 and CDR2 (germline): LNHDA, SQIVND (reference sequence). CDR3 protein: CASSRSEQVGSYEQYF. In DNA form, the CDR3 reads TGTGCCAGTAGTCGGTCGGAGCAGGTTGGCTCCTACGAGCAGTACTTC.

CDR3 region: CASSLADLRAYEQYF. The CDR3 nucleotides read TGTGCCAGCAGCTTAGCGGACCTAAGAGCCTACGAGCAGTACTTC. This sequence joins TRBV7-9 and TRBJ2-7; D is uncertain. V shed 0 bases and J shed 2 bases, with 11 bases lying between them. This CDR3 has 15 residues. The germline V gene has CDR1 SEHNR and CDR2 FQNEAQ (reference sequence).